Each of the 18 T cell receptor beta chains below was sequenced from the same sample in a study of blood T cell repertoires in COVID-19. TCRdb keeps only in-frame clones here, not all; method: immunoSEQ multiplex PCR. The sample includes some 250,000 clones, under 90% of them seen just once. Source material: peripheral blood. These receptors all come from a man aged 55 to 70 with acute or convalescent COVID-19.

The V call is TRBV7-3, the J call TRBJ1-1; D uncertain. V was shortened by 0 bases and J by 5 bases, with 13 bases between the two germline ends. The CDR3 loop spans 15 amino acids. Germline assignment: CDR1 SGHTA and CDR2 FQGTGA. The chain's CDR3 is CASSLTLHPRTEAFF. The CDR3 coding sequence is TGTGCCAGCAGCTTAACGTTACACCCGAGGACTGAAGCTTTCTTT. Full variable domain (rest looked up from reference TRBV7-3 and TRBJ1-1): GAGVSQTPSNKVTEKGKYVELRCDPISGHTALYWYRQSLGQGPEFLIYFQGTGAADDSGLPNDRFFAVRPEGSVSTLKIQRTERGDSAVYLCASSLTLHPRTEAFFGQGTRLTVV.

This chain joins TRBV27 and TRBJ1-5, with D possibly TRBD1 on 6 matching bases. The germline CDR1 and CDR2 sequences are MNHEY and SMNVEV (reference sequence). The CDR3 covers 14 residues. V was cut by 7 bases and J by 2 bases, with 12 bases left in between. DNA for the CDR3: TGTGCCAGCATATTAAACAGGGGCAATCAGCCCCAGCATTTT. Protein product: CASILNRGNQPQHF.

The chain joins TRBV18 to TRBJ1-1, with 7 bases lining up with TRBD1. CDR3 length: 15 residues. V gave up 3 bases and J gave up 5 bases; unmatched junction bases: 9. The germline V gene has CDR1 KGHSH and CDR2 LQKENI. The DNA of the CDR3 is TGTGCCAGCTCACCGAGACAGGGAGTGGGGACTGAAGCTTTCTTT. Translation gives CASSPRQGVGTEAFF.

The table lists this clone with a count of one. J is TRBJ2-5 and V is TRBV6-6; TRBD1 agrees at 9 bases. The CDR3 is made up of 15 amino acids. Germline V gives CDR1 MNHNY, CDR2 SVGAGI (reference sequence). The trim removed 1 base at V and 1 base at J, leaving 1 base unmatched. In nucleotides, the CDR3 is TGTGCCAGCAGTTACTGGGGACAGGGCCAAGAGACCCAGTACTTC. Encoded protein: CASSYWGQGQETQYF.

V and J are TRBV7-9 and TRBJ2-5, with D possibly matching TRBD2 (5 bases). The germline V and J ends were trimmed by 5 bases and 5 bases, with 15 bases remaining between them. This CDR3 is 14 amino acids long. Germline CDR1 is SEHNR and CDR2 is FQNEAQ (reference sequence). The CDR3 DNA sequence: TGTGCCAGCAGCCCTGGGGAGAGATGGGAGACCCAGTACTTC. Its protein product is CASSPGERWETQYF.

The rearrangement joins TRBV6-2 or TRBV6-3 to TRBJ2-6; 10 nucleotides align to TRBD1. CDR1 is MNHEY and CDR2 is SVGEGT in the germline V gene. Trimming cost V 5 bases and J 5 bases; bases outside gene matches: 6. This CDR3 region has 16 residues. Here the CDR3 DNA reads TGTGCCAGCAGTAGGGACAGGGGCCTTTGGGCCAACGTCCTGACTTTC. This encodes CASSRDRGLWANVLTF.

The genes are TRBV11-2 and TRBJ2-7; 12 bases line up with TRBD1. Losses at the gene ends were 4 bases for V and 6 bases for J; bases not matched to a gene: 7. Germline V gene lookup returns CDR1 SGHAT and CDR2 FQNNGV. CDR3 length equals 15 residues. The DNA for the CDR3 is TGTGCCAGCAGCTCCCGGGACAGGGGGCCTAGCGAGCAGTACTTC. Encoded protein: CASSSRDRGPSEQYF.

The chain uses TRBV27 and TRBJ1-2; TRBD1 might be the D (5 bases). The V gene's germline CDR1 is MNHEY and CDR2 SMNVEV (reference sequence). With 4 bases removed from V and 3 bases from J, the gap between germline ends came to 15 bases. The CDR3 covers 15 residues. This CDR3 is CASSSLSGADYGYTF. CDR3 DNA: TGTGCCAGCAGTTCCTTATCTGGGGCCGACTATGGCTACACCTTC.

The table lists this clone with a count of one. V is TRBV10-2 and J is TRBJ2-7, with D maybe TRBD2 (5 bases). Germline lookup yields CDR1 WSHSY and CDR2 SAAADI. This CDR3 is 13 amino acids long. V was trimmed by 6 bases and J by 2 bases, leaving 11 bases between them. The CDR3 spells CASRAFGTYEQYF. The CDR3 DNA is TGCGCCAGCAGGGCTTTCGGGACCTACGAGCAGTACTTC.

This chain connects TRBV29-1 to TRBJ1-1; 10 bases fit TRBD1. V trimming: 5 bases; J trimming: 3 bases; junction bases outside the gene matches: 12. This CDR3 has 16 amino acids. In germline, CDR1 is SQVTM, CDR2 ANQGSEA. In nucleotides, the CDR3 is TGCAGCGTTTTAGGGGGACAGGGACAGGGGTACACTGAAGCTTTCTTT. Protein product: CSVLGGQGQGYTEAFF. The whole variable domain, filled in from reference TRBV29-1 and TRBJ1-1, reads SAVISQKPSRDICQRGTSLTIQCQVDSQVTMMFWYRQQPGQSLTLIATANQGSEATYESGFVIDKFPISRPNLTFSTLTVSNMSPEDSSIYLCSVLGGQGQGYTEAFFGQGTRLTVV.

The chain employs TRBV12-3 or TRBV12-4 and TRBJ1-1; TRBD1 matches at 8 bases. The V gene end was trimmed by 5 bases and the J gene end by 10 bases; junction bases not matched to a gene: 6. CDR3 length equals 12 residues. The CDR3 DNA is TGTGCCAGCAGTCCGCCCGGGACAGGAGCTTTCTTT. The encoded protein is CASSPPGTGAFF.

The genes are TRBV2 and TRBJ2-5, with a possible D match to TRBD2 (7 bases). Germline assignment: CDR1 SNHLY and CDR2 FYNNEI. The CDR3 length is 13 residues. V was pared by 4 bases and J by 5 bases, with 11 bases between. The CDR3 bases are TGTGCCAGCAGTGTTAGGGGGGGGGAGACCCAGTACTTC. As protein: CASSVRGGETQYF.

This clone has only a few counts. This rearrangement joins TRBV7-3 to TRBJ1-1; 7 nucleotides agree with TRBD1. The CDR3 is 17 residues long. V trimming: 2 bases; J trimming: 1 base; junction bases outside the gene matches: 10. Germline V gene sequence: CDR1 SGHTA, CDR2 FQGTGA. In DNA form, the CDR3 reads TGTGCCAGCAGCTTATCCCCCCCGACAGGGCGGAACACTGAAGCTTTCTTT. This gives the protein CASSLSPPTGRNTEAFF. The variable domain in full, completed from reference TRBV7-3 and TRBJ1-1, reads GAGVSQTPSNKVTEKGKYVELRCDPISGHTALYWYRQSLGQGPEFLIYFQGTGAADDSGLPNDRFFAVRPEGSVSTLKIQRTERGDSAVYLCASSLSPPTGRNTEAFFGQGTRLTVV.

The chain joins TRBV7-3 to TRBJ2-1, with TRBD2 matching over 9 bases. Germline CDR1 reads SGHTA; CDR2 reads FQGTGA. The CDR3 length is 14 residues. V dropped 5 bases and J dropped 7; count of bases not matched to a gene: 6. CDR3 sequence reads: CASSEFSGSNEQFF. CDR3 bases: TGTGCCAGCAGCGAGTTTAGCGGGAGTAATGAGCAGTTCTTC.

The chain uses TRBV6-6 and TRBJ2-7, with 7 bases aligning to TRBD2. This CDR3 region has 16 residues. V was clipped by 0 bases and J by 3 bases; unmatched bases: 8. Per the germline V gene, CDR1 is MNHNY and CDR2 is SVGAGI (reference sequence). CDR3 nucleotide sequence: TGTGCCAGCAGTTACTCAGCGGGGAATGAGGACTACGAGCAGTACTTC. Encoded protein: CASSYSAGNEDYEQYF.

V usage is TRBV18 and J usage is TRBJ1-2; possibly TRBD1 for D (6 bases). This CDR3 is 15 amino acids long. Germline CDR1 is KGHSH and CDR2 is LQKENI. Trimming shortened V by 8 bases and J by 6 bases, and 22 bases separated the two germline ends. Here the CDR3 reads CASANTSGGADGYTF. The CDR3 DNA is TGTGCCAGCGCAAACACGTCGGGGGGGGCGGATGGCTACACCTTC.

This clone was found once. The chain carries TRBV6-2 or TRBV6-3 and TRBJ2-5; 8 positions match TRBD2. The CDR3 extends over 12 amino acids. V trimming: 2 bases; J trimming: 14 bases; junction bases outside the gene matches: 7. Germline CDR1 reads MNHEY; CDR2 reads SVGEGT. The CDR3 loop reads CASSYGSGSPYF. The CDR3 nucleotides are TGTGCCAGCAGTTACGGGAGCGGGAGCCCCTACTTC.

V and J are TRBV18 and TRBJ1-6; D not certain. CDR1 is KGHSH, CDR2 LQKENI, per germline. This CDR3 is 15 amino acids long. Trimming took 2 bases from V and 7 from J, leaving 12 bases between them. The CDR3 nucleotides are TGTGCCAGCTCACCAAGTCAGGTCAGGAATTCACCCCTCCACTTT. As protein: CASSPSQVRNSPLHF.